This paragraph covers one TCR beta chain sequence. This entry comes from a study of technical replicates of blood from a few donors. V gave up 0 bases and J gave up 4 bases, with 13 bases separating them. The germline gives CDR1 SGHRS, CDR2 YFSETQ. The CDR3 is 16 residues long. Assay: immunoSEQ multiplex PCR; the TCRdb copy retains only in-frame clones and omits some. The data contain roughly 80,000 clones, approximately 94% of them singletons. The sequence was collected from a human donor in good health. The rearrangement uses TRBV5-1 and TRBJ2-2; D is possibly TRBD2 (6 bases). The specimen was T cells isolated from PBMCs. CDR3 bases: TGCGCCAGCAGCTTGGTGCGGGACCACAGCACCGGGGAGCTGTTTTTT. It specifies CASSLVRDHSTGELFF.